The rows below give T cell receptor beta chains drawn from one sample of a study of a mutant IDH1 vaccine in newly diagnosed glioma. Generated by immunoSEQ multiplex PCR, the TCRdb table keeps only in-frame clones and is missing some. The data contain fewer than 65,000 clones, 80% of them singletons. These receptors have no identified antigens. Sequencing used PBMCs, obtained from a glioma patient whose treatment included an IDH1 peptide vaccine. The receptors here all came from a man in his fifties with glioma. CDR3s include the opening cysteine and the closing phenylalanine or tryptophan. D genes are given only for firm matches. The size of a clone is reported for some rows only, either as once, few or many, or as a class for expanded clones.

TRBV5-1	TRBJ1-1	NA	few	CASRTDSWTEAFF	TGCGCCAGCAGAACCGACTCTTGGACTGAAGCTTTCTTT
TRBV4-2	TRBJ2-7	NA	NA	CASSQEPSQGHEQYF	TGTGCCAGCAGCCAAGAGCCAAGCCAGGGTCACGAGCAGTACTTC
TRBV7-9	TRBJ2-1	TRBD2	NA	CASSSRTSGTEQFF	TGTGCCAGCAGCTCAAGGACTAGCGGCACGGAGCAGTTCTTC
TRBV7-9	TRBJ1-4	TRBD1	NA	CASSLVGRGTSREKLFF	TGTGCCAGCAGCTTAGTTGGCAGGGGGACCTCACGGGAAAAACTGTTTTTT
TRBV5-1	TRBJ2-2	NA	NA	CASSLQSTGELFF	TGCGCCAGCAGCTTGCAGTCCACCGGGGAGCTGTTTTTT
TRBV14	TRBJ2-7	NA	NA	CASSQGAGTFYEQYF	TGTGCCAGCAGCCAAGGGGCAGGAACTTTCTACGAGCAGTACTTC
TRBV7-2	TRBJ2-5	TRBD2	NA	CASSLGFSGRWETQYF	TGTGCCAGCAGCTTAGGGTTTAGCGGGAGATGGGAGACCCAGTACTTC
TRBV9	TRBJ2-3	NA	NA	CASSVEAGTDTQYF	TGTGCCAGCAGCGTTGAAGCGGGCACAGATACGCAGTATTTT
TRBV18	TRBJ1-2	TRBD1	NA	CASSPNLDRVYGYTF	TGTGCCAGCTCACCAAACCTGGACAGGGTTTATGGCTACACCTTC
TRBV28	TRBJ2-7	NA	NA	CASSLRDSEQYF	TGTGCCAGCAGTTTAAGGGACTCCGAGCAGTACTTC
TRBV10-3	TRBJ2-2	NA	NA	CAITATGGGGELFF	TGTGCCATCACCGCCACGGGCGGTGGCGGGGAGCTGTTTTTT
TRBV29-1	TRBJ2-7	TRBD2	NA	CSVWTSGTLEQYF	TGCAGCGTGTGGACTAGCGGGACCCTTGAGCAGTACTTC
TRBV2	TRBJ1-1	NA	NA	CASSEEWRKGVAFF	TGTGCCAGCAGTGAAGAGTGGAGGAAGGGGGTTGCTTTCTTT
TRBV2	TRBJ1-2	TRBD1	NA	CASRPGQGFSGYTF	TGTGCCAGCAGACCGGGACAGGGGTTTAGTGGCTACACCTTC
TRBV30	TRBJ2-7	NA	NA	CAWSGTMGEQYF	TGTGCCTGGAGTGGGACAATGGGCGAGCAGTACTTC
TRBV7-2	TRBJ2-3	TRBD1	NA	CASSRTQGADTQYF	TGTGCCAGCAGCCGTACCCAGGGGGCAGATACGCAGTATTTT
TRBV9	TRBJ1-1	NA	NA	CASSVVEQLNTEAFF	TGTGCCAGCAGCGTAGTAGAACAGCTGAACACTGAAGCTTTCTTT
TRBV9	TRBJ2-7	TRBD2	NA	CASSAADSSGYEQYF	TGTGCCAGCAGCGCGGCCGACTCTAGCGGCTACGAGCAGTACTTC
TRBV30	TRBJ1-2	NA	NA	CAWSGDNYGYTF	TGTGCCTGGAGTGGAGACAACTATGGCTACACCTTC
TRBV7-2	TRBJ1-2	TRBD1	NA	CASSPGTGDGGYTF	TGTGCCAGCAGCCCCGGGACAGGGGATGGTGGCTACACCTTC
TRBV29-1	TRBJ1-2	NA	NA	CSVAGGGIHGYTF	TGCAGCGTTGCCGGGGGCGGCATCCATGGCTACACCTTC
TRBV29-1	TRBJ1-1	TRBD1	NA	CSAHRGTEAFF	TGCAGCGCCCACAGGGGCACTGAAGCTTTCTTT
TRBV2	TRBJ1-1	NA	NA	CASKRQMNTEAFF	TGTGCCAGCAAACGACAGATGAACACTGAAGCTTTCTTT
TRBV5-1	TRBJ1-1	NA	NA	CASSLAWNTEAFF	TGCGCCAGCAGCTTGGCCTGGAACACTGAAGCTTTCTTT
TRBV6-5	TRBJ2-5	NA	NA	CASRSDGRRETQYF	TGTGCCAGCAGGTCGGACGGCCGGAGAGAGACCCAGTACTTC
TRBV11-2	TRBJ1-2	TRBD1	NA	CASSPGTGQRLGGYTF	TGTGCCAGCAGCCCCGGGACAGGGCAGAGATTAGGTGGCTACACCTTC
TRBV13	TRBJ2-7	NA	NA	CASSLAQGRNEQYF	TGTGCCAGCAGCTTAGCACAGGGCAGGAACGAGCAGTACTTC
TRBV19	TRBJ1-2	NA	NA	CASQDEKVGWRYGYTF	TGTGCCAGTCAAGACGAAAAAGTTGGTTGGCGCTATGGCTACACCTTC
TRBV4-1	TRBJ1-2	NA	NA	CASSQDRQGFYGYTF	TGCGCCAGCAGCCAAGATCGGCAGGGCTTCTATGGCTACACCTTC
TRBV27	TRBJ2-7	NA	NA	CASSFGESYEQYF	TGTGCCAGCAGTTTCGGGGAATCCTACGAGCAGTACTTC
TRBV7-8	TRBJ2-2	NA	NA	CASSFLGRAANTGELFF	TGTGCCAGCAGCTTCCTTGGACGGGCCGCGAACACCGGGGAGCTGTTTTTT
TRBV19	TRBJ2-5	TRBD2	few	CASSGTSVETQYF	TGTGCCAGCTCCGGGACTAGCGTCGAGACCCAGTACTTC
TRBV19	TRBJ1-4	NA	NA	CASSPQGRNEKLFF	TGTGCCAGTAGCCCACAGGGACGCAATGAAAAACTGTTTTTT
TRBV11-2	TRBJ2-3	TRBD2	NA	CASSILPGLAGTDTQYF	TGTGCCAGCAGCATCCTGCCGGGACTAGCGGGCACAGATACGCAGTATTTT
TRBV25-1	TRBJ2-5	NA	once	CASRKGKETQYF	TGTGCCAGCAGGAAGGGGAAAGAGACCCAGTACTTC
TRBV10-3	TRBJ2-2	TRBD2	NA	CAIMGTSGGPNTGELFF	TGTGCCATCATGGGGACTAGCGGGGGGCCGAACACCGGGGAGCTGTTTTTT
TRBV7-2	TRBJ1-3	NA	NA	CASSPGTDDGNTIYF	TGTGCCAGCAGCCCTGGGACCGACGATGGCAACACCATATATTTT
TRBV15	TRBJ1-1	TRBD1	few	CATSIQGAGTEAFF	TGTGCCACCAGCATTCAGGGGGCAGGCACTGAAGCTTTCTTT
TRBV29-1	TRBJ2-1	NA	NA	CSVEWTPREQFF	TGCAGCGTTGAATGGACACCTAGGGAGCAGTTCTTC
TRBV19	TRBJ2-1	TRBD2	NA	CASSEGLAGYNEQFF	TGTGCCAGTAGTGAGGGACTAGCGGGGTACAATGAGCAGTTCTTC
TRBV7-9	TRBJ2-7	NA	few	CASSRTGLGYEQYF	TGTGCCAGCAGTCGAACAGGCCTCGGCTACGAGCAGTACTTC
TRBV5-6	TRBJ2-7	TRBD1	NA	CASSWTGNEQYF	TGTGCCAGCAGCTGGACAGGGAACGAGCAGTACTTC
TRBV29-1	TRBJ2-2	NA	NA	CSAQRGAGELFF	TGCAGCGCCCAGAGGGGTGCCGGGGAGCTGTTTTTT
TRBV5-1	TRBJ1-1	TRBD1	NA	CASSSTGMNTEAFF	TGCGCCAGCAGCTCGACAGGGATGAACACTGAAGCTTTCTTT
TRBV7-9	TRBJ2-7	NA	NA	CASSLSTGIAYEQYF	TGTGCCAGCAGCTTAAGCACGGGTATCGCCTACGAGCAGTACTTC
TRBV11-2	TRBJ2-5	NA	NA	CASSLGYQETQYF	TGTGCCAGCAGCTTAGGTTACCAGGAGACCCAGTACTTC
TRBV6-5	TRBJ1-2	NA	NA	CASSQTGFYGYTF	TGTGCCAGCAGCCAAACAGGGTTCTATGGCTACACCTTC
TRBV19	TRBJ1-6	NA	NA	CASSGRVEPLHF	TGTGCCAGTAGTGGCAGGGTGGAACCCCTCCACTTT
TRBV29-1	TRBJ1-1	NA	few	CSVERGPNTEAFF	TGCAGCGTTGAAAGGGGACCGAACACTGAAGCTTTCTTT
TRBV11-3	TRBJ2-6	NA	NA	CASSPRISGANVLTF	TGTGCCAGCAGCCCACGGATTTCTGGGGCCAACGTCCTGACTTTC
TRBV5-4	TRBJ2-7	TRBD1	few	CASSFGQGGSYEQYF	TGTGCCAGCAGCTTCGGACAGGGGGGTTCCTACGAGCAGTACTTC
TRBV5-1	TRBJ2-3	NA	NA	CASSKRTFFTSTDTQYF	TGCGCCAGCAGCAAACGGACATTTTTTACTAGCACAGATACGCAGTATTTT
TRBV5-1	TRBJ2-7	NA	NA	CASSSFPGTNLYEQYF	TGCGCCAGCAGCTCTTTTCCCGGGACAAACCTTTACGAGCAGTACTTC